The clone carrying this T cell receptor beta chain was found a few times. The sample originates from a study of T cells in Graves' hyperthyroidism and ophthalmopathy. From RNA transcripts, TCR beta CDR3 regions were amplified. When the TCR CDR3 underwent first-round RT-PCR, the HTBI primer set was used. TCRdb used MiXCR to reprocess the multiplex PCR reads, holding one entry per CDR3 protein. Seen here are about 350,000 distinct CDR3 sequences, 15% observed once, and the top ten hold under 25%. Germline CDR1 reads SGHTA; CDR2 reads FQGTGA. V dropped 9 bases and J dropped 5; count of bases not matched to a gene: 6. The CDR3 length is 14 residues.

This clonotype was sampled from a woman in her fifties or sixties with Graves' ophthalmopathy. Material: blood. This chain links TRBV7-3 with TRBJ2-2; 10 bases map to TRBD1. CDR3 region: CASKVDRGTGELFF. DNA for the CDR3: TGTGCCAGTAAGGTGGACAGGGGGACCGGGGAGCTGTTTTTT.